The following is a TCR beta chain sequence with its context. This sample was taken from a study of blood T cell repertoires in COVID-19. Study in general: From the United States, Italy and Spain came samples of acute and convalescent COVID-19. The cDNA or gDNA used as material had been derived from T cells, B-cell-depleted T cells, or PBMCs.

Under the authors' procedure: Reference gene primers were amplified, and this amplification served to estimate nucleated cell counts. The assay was immunoSEQ multiplex PCR, and TCRdb's table has in-frame clones only and misses some. V, J and clone size are taken as reported in that table, and D and trimming were inferred from the DNA itself. The sample yields fewer than 250,000 clones, 86% seen once. There are 15 residues in the CDR3. Trimming took off 1 base at V and 6 bases at J, with 15 bases between the two ends. Germline-derived CDR1 and CDR2 are MGHRA and YSYEKL. The origin of this receptor is a woman between 55 and 75 years old who had recovered from COVID-19. Sequences were obtained from peripheral blood. V gene TRBV4-1 combines with J gene TRBJ1-1; tentative D call: TRBD1 (5 bases). In nucleotides, the CDR3 is TGCGCCAGCAGCCAAGGCCGGACAACCCTATCTGAAGCTTTCTTT. It specifies CASSQGRTTLSEAFF.